Below, 32 T cell receptor beta chains from the same sample are listed, as sequenced in a study of identifying expanded T cells in peripheral blood. Clones were sequenced by immunoSEQ multiplex PCR, and TCRdb holds only the in-frame ones, with some missing. The data hold approximately 97,000 clones, with around 88% observed a single time. Sequencing was carried out using blood. The source is a person aged 18 to 70 in good health.

The rearrangement links TRBV7-6 to TRBJ2-5; D call uncertain. CDR3 length: 11 amino acids. Per germline, CDR1 SGHVS and CDR2 FNYEAQ. V lost 2 bases and J lost 5, with 3 bases in between. CDR3 region: CASSLTETQYF. The CDR3, as DNA: TGTGCCAGCAGCTTAACGGAGACCCAGTACTTC.

The chain couples TRBV5-1 to TRBJ2-1; unclear D gene. CDR3 size: 11 residues. The germline V gene has CDR1 SGHRS and CDR2 YFSETQ. V shed 3 bases and J shed 12 bases, with 10 bases lying between them. Written as DNA, the CDR3 is TGCGCCAGCAGCTCGGTAGTGGGGCAGTTCTTC. It specifies CASSSVVGQFF. The full variable domain, its missing parts supplied by reference TRBV5-1 and TRBJ2-1, is KAGVTQTPRYLIKTRGQQVTLSCSPISGHRSVSWYQQTPGQGLQFLFEYFSETQRNKGNFPGRFSGRQFSNSRSEMNVSTLELGDSALYLCASSSVVGQFFGPGTRLTVL.

V is TRBV7-2 and J is TRBJ1-1; D ambiguous. The CDR3 loop spans 14 amino acids. From germline, CDR1 is SGHTA and CDR2 FQGNSA. V was trimmed by 3 bases and J by 4 bases, leaving 12 bases between them. The CDR3 sequence is CASSFAGVGTEAFF. CDR3 nucleotide sequence: TGTGCCAGCAGCTTTGCCGGAGTTGGCACTGAAGCTTTCTTT.

This clone was seen a few times. CDR3 in amino acids: CSVEALREASYNEQFF. CDR3 sequence (DNA): TGCAGCGTTGAAGCTCTGCGGGAGGCCTCCTACAATGAGCAGTTCTTC. The J gene is TRBJ2-1, the V gene TRBV29-1; 8 bases are a match to TRBD2. Germline V gene lookup returns CDR1 SQVTM and CDR2 ANQGSEA. The J segment lost 0 bases and the V segment lost 1 base, leaving 5 bases of the junction unmatched. This CDR3 comprises 16 residues.

This sequence joins TRBV6-6 and TRBJ1-5, with D possibly matching TRBD1 (6 bases). The CDR3 extends over 13 amino acids. Trimming stripped 7 bases from V and 5 bases from J, with 12 bases between. Germline CDR1 is MNHNY and CDR2 is SVGAGI (reference sequence). The CDR3 nucleotides read TGTGCCAGCATCGACAGGTTTCATCAGCCCCAGCATTTT. Amino acids: CASIDRFHQPQHF.

The chain combines TRBV19 with TRBJ2-1, with 9 positions matching TRBD2. J lost 5 bases, V lost 5 bases, and 4 bases had no gene match. Germline V gives CDR1 LNHDA, CDR2 SQIVND (reference sequence). The CDR3 contains 14 residues. The CDR3 coding sequence is TGTGCCAGTAGTCAACTAGCGGGCAACAATGAGCAGTTCTTC. Its translation: CASSQLAGNNEQFF.

The chain couples TRBV14 to TRBJ2-3; 12 nucleotides align to TRBD2. Per the germline V gene, CDR1 is SGHDN and CDR2 is FVKESK. The CDR3 covers 16 residues. V lost 4 bases and J lost 3; bases outside the gene matches: 5. The CDR3 DNA follows: TGTGCCAGCAGCCGGCTGACTAGCGGGAGAACAGATACGCAGTATTTT. Protein: CASSRLTSGRTDTQYF.

The chain combines TRBV18 with TRBJ1-2; D unclear. Germline CDR1 and CDR2: KGHSH and LQKENI. The CDR3 has 15 amino acids. V was pared by 1 base and J by 6 bases, with 15 bases between. Here the CDR3 reads CASSPQGTTSNGYTF. The CDR3 DNA sequence: TGTGCCAGCTCACCACAGGGCACGACGTCTAATGGCTACACCTTC.

The DNA of the CDR3 is TGTGCCAGCAGCCCCGGGACAGGGTTCGATCAGCCCCAGCATTTT. The encoded protein is CASSPGTGFDQPQHF. The chain recombines TRBV28 with TRBJ1-5; TRBD1 agrees at 9 bases. Trimming removed 6 bases from V and 5 bases from J; junction bases left unmatched: 8. The CDR3 covers 15 residues. The germline CDR1 and CDR2 sequences are MDHEN and SYDVKM.

This clone occurred a few times. J is TRBJ1-3 and V is TRBV7-2; D call uncertain. The CDR3 totals 16 residues. From germline, CDR1 is SGHTA and CDR2 FQGNSA. V dropped 1 base and J dropped 4 bases, with 14 bases sitting between them. The CDR3 DNA is TGTGCCAGCAGCTTAGGCGGATTTGTCCAAGGAAACACCATATATTTT. It yields the protein CASSLGGFVQGNTIYF.

This clone was seen a handful of times. A junction boundary mismatches the germline segment, possibly from a read error. The J gene is TRBJ2-7, the V gene TRBV6-5; D ambiguous. The germline CDR1 and CDR2 sequences are MNHEY and SVGAGI. The CDR3 is made up of 8 amino acids. The CDR3 sequence is CASVIGVF. The CDR3, as DNA: TGTGCCAGCGTTATTGGGGTCTTC.

The CDR3 here is CASSLRANQETQYF. In nucleotides, the CDR3 is TGCGCCAGCAGCTTGAGGGCCAACCAAGAGACCCAGTACTTC. The chain joins TRBV5-1 to TRBJ2-5; D is uncertain. The CDR3 covers 14 residues. The ends were cut back, 1 base at V and 0 bases at J, with 7 bases in the middle. Germline V lookup: CDR1 SGHRS, CDR2 YFSETQ. Combining the CDR3 with reference TRBV5-1 and TRBJ2-5 gives the whole variable domain KAGVTQTPRYLIKTRGQQVTLSCSPISGHRSVSWYQQTPGQGLQFLFEYFSETQRNKGNFPGRFSGRQFSNSRSEMNVSTLELGDSALYLCASSLRANQETQYFGPGTRLLVL.

The V gene is TRBV7-6, the J gene TRBJ2-1; 10 nucleotides line up with TRBD2. There are 16 residues in the CDR3. CDR1 is SGHVS and CDR2 is FNYEAQ in the germline V gene. The junction had 6 bases not matched to a gene; V was cut back by 5 bases and J by 2 bases. The CDR3 here is CASSTELAGTYNEQFF. The CDR3 DNA is TGTGCCAGCAGCACCGAACTAGCGGGGACCTACAATGAGCAGTTCTTC. The full variable domain, rest sourced from reference TRBV7-6 and TRBJ2-1, is GAGVSQSPRYKVTKRGQDVALRCDPISGHVSLYWYRQALGQGPEFLTYFNYEAQQDKSGLPNDRFSAERPEGSISTLTIQRTEQRDSAMYRCASSTELAGTYNEQFFGPGTRLTVL.

The rearrangement links TRBV27 to TRBJ2-5; D possibly corresponds to TRBD1 (6 bases). The germline V gene encodes CDR1 MNHEY and CDR2 SMNVEV (reference sequence). This CDR3 comprises 14 residues. Trimming stripped 7 bases from V and 5 bases from J, with 17 bases between. For the CDR3, the DNA is TGTGCCAGCACCGCTTCCGGACAGTTGGAGACCCAGTACTTC. Translated: CASTASGQLETQYF.

The V gene is TRBV7-2, the J gene TRBJ1-3; the D is unclear. Germline loops: CDR1 SGHTA, CDR2 FQGNSA. With 3 bases removed from V and 7 bases from J, the gap between germline ends came to 7 bases. CDR3 length: 12 amino acids. The CDR3 DNA is TGTGCCAGCAGCTTTCAGTTTAACACCATATATTTT. Translating it yields CASSFQFNTIYF. Drawing the rest from reference TRBV7-2 and TRBJ1-3, the complete variable domain is GAGVSQSPSNKVTEKGKDVELRCDPISGHTALYWYRQSLGQGLEFLIYFQGNSAPDKSGLPSDRFSAERTGGSVSTLTIQRTQQEDSAVYLCASSFQFNTIYFGEGSWLTVV.

This CDR3 reads CASSLGTSPIYNEQFF. CDR3 nucleotides: TGTGCCAGCAGCCTGGGGACTTCTCCCATTTACAATGAGCAGTTCTTC. The chain uses TRBV11-2 and TRBJ2-1, with D possibly matching TRBD2 (6 bases). The CDR3 is made up of 16 amino acids. Trimming pared 5 bases from V and 4 bases from J, leaving 18 bases between. Germline V gene sequence: CDR1 SGHAT, CDR2 FQNNGV.

This chain joins TRBV21-1 and TRBJ1-3. TRBV21-1 is described as a pseudogene. The CDR3 extends over 15 amino acids. The CDR3 bases are TGTGCCAGCAGCGCCACGGATCGCCCTGGAAACACCATATATTTT. Translation gives CASSATDRPGNTIYF.

This chain connects TRBV6-6 to TRBJ2-1; tentative D call: TRBD1 (6 bases). CDR1 is MNHNY, CDR2 SVGAGI, per germline (reference sequence). Trimming stripped 2 bases from V and 5 bases from J, with 16 bases between. The length of the CDR3 is 16 residues. CDR3 DNA: TGTGCCAGCAGTTACCCCAGGGGCGGATACAACAATGAGCAGTTCTTC. Translation: CASSYPRGGYNNEQFF.

This chain connects TRBV6-1 to TRBJ2-2; 10 nucleotides align to TRBD1. Germline trimming cut 3 bases from V and 3 bases from J; bases unmatched to any gene: 4. CDR1 MNHNS and CDR2 SASEGT come from the germline V gene. CDR3 length: 16 residues. The CDR3 loop is CASSDGTGAYTGELFF. CDR3 nucleotides: TGTGCCAGCAGTGATGGGACAGGGGCGTACACCGGGGAGCTGTTTTTT.

The DNA of the CDR3 is TGTGCCAGCAGCTCAACGGTACAGACGAACACCGGGGAGCTGTTTTTT. Translation gives CASSSTVQTNTGELFF. This chain links TRBV11-1 with TRBJ2-2; D is undetermined. CDR1 SGHAT and CDR2 FQDESV come from the germline V gene (reference sequence). Trimming took off 4 bases at V and 0 bases at J, with 12 bases between the two ends. The CDR3 contains 16 residues.

This clone was observed a handful of times. The chain employs TRBV6-7 and TRBJ1-5; a weak D match, TRBD1 (6 bases). TRBV6-7 qualifies as an ORF whose function is uncertain. The CDR3 covers 14 residues. The ends were cut back, 5 bases at V and 2 bases at J, with 10 bases in the middle. CDR3 coding DNA: TGTGCCAGCAGTGCCAGACAGGGCAATCAGCCCCAGCATTTT. As protein: CASSARQGNQPQHF.

This rearrangement joins TRBV10-3 to TRBJ1-2, with D possibly matching TRBD1 (6 bases). Germline V CDR1 and CDR2: ENHRY, SYGVKD. The CDR3 spans 13 residues. V was trimmed by 3 bases and J by 10 bases, leaving 15 bases between them. CDR3 amino acids: CAISEPNRVIYTF. In nucleotides, the CDR3 is TGTGCCATCAGTGAACCGAACAGGGTTATCTACACCTTC.

The genes are TRBV28 and TRBJ2-2; D unclear. The CDR3 sequence is 13 residues long. CDR1 and CDR2 (germline): MDHEN, SYDVKM. Trimming cost V 4 bases and J 6 bases, with 9 bases left between them. CDR3 residues: CASSSRTAGELFF. In DNA form, the CDR3 reads TGTGCCAGCAGTTCACGCACGGCCGGGGAGCTGTTTTTT.

The chain carries TRBV19 and TRBJ1-5; 9 nucleotides align to TRBD1. This CDR3 has 17 amino acids. V was clipped by 0 bases and J by 6 bases; unmatched bases: 9. In germline, CDR1 is LNHDA, CDR2 SQIVND (reference sequence). The DNA of the CDR3 is TGTGCCAGTAGTATAGAGGGCGATACAGGGGGCCGTCAGCCCCAGCATTTT. Protein sequence: CASSIEGDTGGRQPQHF.

The V call is TRBV4-3, the J call TRBJ2-1; D might be TRBD2 (6 bases). Germline-derived CDR1 and CDR2 are LGHNA and YSLEER. V lost 4 bases to trimming and J lost 0 bases, with 13 bases between them. The CDR3 is 16 amino acids. CDR3 residues: CASSPAGGSSYNEQFF. In DNA, the CDR3 is TGCGCCAGCAGCCCAGCGGGCGGTAGCTCCTACAATGAGCAGTTCTTC.

This clone was recorded a few times. The V and J genes are TRBV4-2 and TRBJ2-1; D is uncertain. The CDR3 is 17 amino acids. Trimming pared 0 bases from V and 9 bases from J, leaving 21 bases between. Germline V gene lookup returns CDR1 LGHNA and CDR2 YNFKEQ. CDR3 sequence reads: CASSQDLGLGRVGEQFF. CDR3 sequence (DNA): TGTGCCAGCAGCCAAGATTTGGGCCTTGGTCGGGTCGGTGAGCAGTTCTTC.

This clone appeared once. This chain joins TRBV11-3 and TRBJ2-3, with D possibly TRBD1 on 6 matching bases. V lost 4 bases and J lost 6, with 17 bases in between. CDR1 and CDR2 (germline): SGHNT, YENEEA. The length of the CDR3 is 15 residues. The CDR3 region is CASSSGTPPWDTQYF. CDR3 in DNA: TGTGCCAGCAGCTCCGGGACACCCCCTTGGGATACGCAGTATTTT. Drawing the rest from reference TRBV11-3 and TRBJ2-3, the complete variable domain is EAGVVQSPRYKIIEKKQPVAFWCNPISGHNTLYWYLQNLGQGPELLIRYENEEAVDDSQLPKDRFSAERLKGVDSTLKIQPAELGDSAVYLCASSSGTPPWDTQYFGPGTRLTVL.

The chain carries TRBV2 and TRBJ2-3; 11 bases match TRBD2. Per the germline V gene, CDR1 is SNHLY and CDR2 is FYNNEI. V dropped 8 bases and J dropped 4; count of bases not matched to a gene: 8. The CDR3 has 15 amino acids. CDR3 in DNA: TGTGCCAGCTCTAGCGGGGGGCCTGTCCCAGATACGCAGTATTTT. It encodes CASSSGGPVPDTQYF.

The chain is built from TRBV6-4 and TRBJ1-2, with no clear D. The CDR3 covers 15 residues. Germline assignment: CDR1 MRHNA and CDR2 SNTAGT. V was trimmed by 4 bases and J by 4 bases, leaving 16 bases between them. CDR3 region: CASSARAGGIYGYTF. The CDR3 nucleotides read TGTGCCAGCAGTGCGAGGGCAGGTGGAATCTATGGCTACACCTTC.

This clone was detected once. V usage is TRBV7-9 and J usage is TRBJ1-4; TRBD1 is a possible D gene (5 bases). Germline CDR1 reads SEHNR; CDR2 reads FQNEAQ (reference sequence). There are 13 residues in the CDR3. V shed 5 bases and J shed 8 bases, with 12 bases lying between them. CDR3 sequence (DNA): TGTGCCAGCAGCCTCCGCGGGGCAGAAAAACTGTTTTTT. Encoded protein: CASSLRGAEKLFF.

The chain joins TRBV28 to TRBJ2-1, with TRBD1 matching 7 bases. V lost 5 bases, J lost 4 bases, and 11 bases stayed unmatched. This CDR3 has 16 residues. Germline values: CDR1 MDHEN, CDR2 SYDVKM. CDR3 bases: TGTGCCAGCAGTGGGACAGAGTTTCACCCTTACAATGAGCAGTTCTTC. Translating gives CASSGTEFHPYNEQFF.

The rearrangement uses TRBV19 and TRBJ1-2; 8 nucleotides line up with TRBD1. The trim removed 5 bases at V and 5 bases at J, leaving 10 bases unmatched. Germline-derived CDR1 and CDR2 are LNHDA and SQIVND (reference sequence). This CDR3 comprises 15 residues. Written as DNA, the CDR3 is TGTGCCAGTAGTGAAGGACAGGGAGGACGTTATGGCTACACCTTC. This codes for CASSEGQGGRYGYTF.